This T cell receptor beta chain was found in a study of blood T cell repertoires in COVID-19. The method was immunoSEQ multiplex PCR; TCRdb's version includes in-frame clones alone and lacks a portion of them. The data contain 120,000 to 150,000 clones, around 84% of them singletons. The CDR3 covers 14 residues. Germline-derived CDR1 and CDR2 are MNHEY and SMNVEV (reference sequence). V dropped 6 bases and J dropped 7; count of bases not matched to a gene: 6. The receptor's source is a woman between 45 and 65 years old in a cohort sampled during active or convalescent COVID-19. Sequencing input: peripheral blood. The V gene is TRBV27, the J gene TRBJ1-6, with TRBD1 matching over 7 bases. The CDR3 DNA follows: TGTGCCAGCAGAATAGGAGGGGGCAATTCACCCCTCCACTTT. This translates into CASRIGGGNSPLHF.